This T cell receptor beta chain was recovered during a study of T cell responses to AZD1222 COVID-19 vaccine. Produced via immunoSEQ multiplex PCR; TCRdb's table is partial and in-frame only. The table lists approximately 180,000 clones, less than 95% of them singletons. Germline CDR1 reads MNHNS; CDR2 reads SASEGT. CDR3 length: 12 amino acids. V was cut by 3 bases and J by 4 bases, with 6 bases left in between. Concerning this clone itself: What it recognizes is unknown.

Overall study results and limits: Repertoires were obtained only post-peak T cell response.

The rearrangement joins TRBV6-1 to TRBJ2-5, with D hard to call. Specimen: peripheral blood, collected on day 0 of AZD1222 vaccination. The sequence was collected from an adult in good health. The CDR3 sequence: CASSDPGETQYF. CDR3 bases: TGTGCCAGCAGTGACCCCGGAGAGACCCAGTACTTC.